One sample yielded the 6 T cell receptor beta chains listed below, sequenced in a study of cytomegalovirus exposure and HLA in healthy donors (dated by TCRdb to about 2017). Receptors were amplified or captured by the immunoSEQ multiplex PCR assay. This is the immuneACCESS table as TCRdb keeps it, with only in-frame sequences that have V and J called. A part of the clones is gone; compared with another copy, unresolved V genes explain less than half, and the rest is unexplained. This sample gives around 300,000 clones in total; around 90% of them show up just once. Of the sample, around 0.88% is held by the ten largest clones. Sequenced sample: PBMCs. These receptors were obtained from a man aged 25 to 40 in good health and CMV-seronegative.

CDR3 bases: TGTGCCAGCAGCCCTAGCCGGACAGCCTACGAGCAGTACTTC. Protein sequence: CASSPSRTAYEQYF. This sequence joins TRBV4-2 and TRBJ2-7; weak D call: TRBD1 (6 bases). CDR3 size: 14 residues. Looked up from germline, CDR1 is LGHNA and CDR2 is YNFKEQ. Trimming cost V 4 bases and J 2 bases, with 12 bases left between them.

V and J are TRBV10-3 and TRBJ2-2, with D maybe TRBD1 (6 bases). Germline V gene data show CDR1 as ENHRY and CDR2 as SYGVKD. The CDR3 has 13 residues. The V and J ends lost 8 bases and 6 bases respectively, with 13 bases between them. CDR3 coding DNA: TGTGCCATCGGTCCTCAGGGGTCCGGGGAGCTGTTTTTT. Encoded protein: CAIGPQGSGELFF.

This chain joins TRBV9 and TRBJ1-4, with D tentatively TRBD1 (5 bases). V was pared by 4 bases and J by 8 bases, with 21 bases between. There are 16 residues in the CDR3. Germline loops: CDR1 SGDLS, CDR2 YYNGEE. CDR3 region: CASSPPGKTAGEKLFF. The DNA for the CDR3 is TGTGCCAGCAGCCCACCTGGGAAAACGGCAGGGGAAAAACTGTTTTTT. The entire variable domain, with the rest obtained from reference TRBV9 and TRBJ1-4, is as follows: DSGVTQTPKHLITATGQRVTLRCSPRSGDLSVYWYQQSLDQGLQFLIQYYNGEERAKGNILERFSAQQFPDLHSELNLSSLELGDSALYFCASSPPGKTAGEKLFFGSGTQLSVL.

The J gene is TRBJ2-7, the V gene TRBV27; D might be TRBD1 (6 bases). CDR1 and CDR2 from the germline V gene are MNHEY and SMNVEV (reference sequence). CDR3 length: 14 amino acids. Deletions cut 3 bases from V and 0 bases from J, with 9 bases between. This CDR3 reads CASSFQGSSYEQYF. The DNA of the CDR3 is TGTGCCAGCAGTTTTCAGGGGTCCTCCTACGAGCAGTACTTC.

This chain's CDR3 is CASRDRADEKLFF. DNA for the CDR3: TGTGCCAGTAGGGACAGGGCCGACGAAAAACTGTTTTTT. V and J are TRBV19 and TRBJ1-4, with 8 nucleotides matching TRBD1. Germline-derived CDR1 and CDR2 are LNHDA and SQIVND (reference sequence). The V and J ends lost 6 bases and 8 bases, in that order; junction bases with no gene match: 5. The CDR3 has 13 amino acids. Looking up the rest from reference TRBV19 and TRBJ1-4 gives the full variable domain: DGGITQSPKYLFRKEGQNVTLSCEQNLNHDAMYWYRQDPGQGLRLIYYSQIVNDFQKGDIAEGYSVSREKKESFPLTVTSAQKNPTAFYLCASRDRADEKLFFGSGTQLSVL.

The CDR3 here is CASSQDRSGGPETQYF. CDR3 bases: TGTGCCAGCAGCCAAGATCGCAGCGGGGGCCCAGAGACCCAGTACTTC. This rearrangement joins TRBV4-2 to TRBJ2-5, with 8 positions matching TRBD2. Unmatched junction bases numbered 7, after V lost 0 bases and J lost 4 bases. Germline-derived CDR1 and CDR2 are LGHNA and YNFKEQ. The CDR3 has 16 residues.